This is a list of T cell receptor beta chains from one sample in a study of T-cell memory formation after mild COVID-19. One entry per CDR3 protein results from TCRdb running MiXCR on the 5' RACE reads. The sample has roughly 310,000 distinct CDR3 sequences; about 15% are singletons. The sequenced sample consisted of PBMCs or a T cell subset sorted from them (not recorded which). The source of these receptors is a man aged 18 to 29 who had mild COVID-19 (a few samples of this study predate the infection). Cell type and time point are not known. The CDR3 runs from the conserved cysteine through the conserved F or W. Size values are once, few and many counts, or a class for expanded clones, and some rows have none.

few	TRBV4-1	TRBJ1-4	CASSHPSLTLEKLFF
few	TRBV7-2	TRBJ1-2	CASSPMGGNYGYTF
many	TRBV7-2	TRBJ2-1	CASSLGSRDRGLDEQFF
once	TRBV11-2	TRBJ1-4	CASHPGGYLTTNEKLFF
.	TRBV4-3	TRBJ2-1	CASSQDLRGHNEQFF
.	TRBV20-1	TRBJ2-3	CSAGRGGGHTDTQYF
few	TRBV4-3	TRBJ1-6	CASSQDPPDSPLHF
once	TRBV5-4	TRBJ2-5	CASSSKGLLQETQYF
.	TRBV12-3/TRBV12-4	TRBJ2-4	CASSQGGSKNIQYF
few	TRBV9	TRBJ2-5	CASSRVPGGTETQYF
few	TRBV5-6	TRBJ2-3	CASSFKERGAADTQYF
.	TRBV9	TRBJ2-3	CASSAEGGSSGDTQYF
few	TRBV7-2	TRBJ2-3	CASSLPSVSTDTQYF
few	TRBV3-1	TRBJ2-1	CASSQTRLNEQFF
.	TRBV3-1	TRBJ2-3	CASSQDRAGVTDTQYF
.	TRBV18	TRBJ1-1	CASSENFDTEAFF
.	TRBV6-5	TRBJ2-5	CASRSVRQVVETQYF
.	TRBV2	TRBJ2-5	CASSEVDQETQYF
few	TRBV4-1	TRBJ1-1	CASSQRGGARNTEAFF
.	TRBV20-1	TRBJ2-5	CSARNQGAETQYF
few	TRBV2	TRBJ2-3	CASRDRRLSTDTQYF
few	TRBV11-1	TRBJ2-1	CASSLAGERNNEQFF
.	TRBV7-9	TRBJ1-1	CASSFPGGGAFF
.	TRBV12-3/TRBV12-4	TRBJ1-6	CASSLAAGDSPLHF
few	TRBV5-1	TRBJ2-1	CASSRGTSGGSFYNEQFF
.	TRBV20-1	TRBJ1-1	CSAPQMNTEAFF
.	TRBV20-1	TRBJ2-7	CSATQGVPGFEQYF
few	TRBV20-1	TRBJ2-5	CSARLAGTQETQYF
few	TRBV2	TRBJ2-1	CATEASAAYNEQFF
few	TRBV7-9	TRBJ2-2	CASSFVENGGELFF
.	TRBV4-2	TRBJ2-3	CASSQAPSGGQDTQYF
.	TRBV19	TRBJ2-3	CASSIRLATDTQYF
few	TRBV10-1	TRBJ2-1	CASRGGGADNEQFF
.	TRBV28	TRBJ1-6	CASSSPRRDSNSPLHF
once	TRBV11-2	TRBJ1-1	CASSPNGGGTEAFF
.	TRBV6-2/TRBV6-3	TRBJ1-1	CASSTYTPRGTEAFF
few	TRBV4-1	TRBJ2-7	CASSQVADRASEQYF
many	TRBV20-1	TRBJ2-7	CSASPGYEQYF
few	TRBV6-5	TRBJ1-3	CASSYSNTPGDPGNTIYF
few	TRBV19	TRBJ2-2	CASSVRDRVAGELFF
few	TRBV6-5	TRBJ1-5	CASSYSRWGRQPQHF